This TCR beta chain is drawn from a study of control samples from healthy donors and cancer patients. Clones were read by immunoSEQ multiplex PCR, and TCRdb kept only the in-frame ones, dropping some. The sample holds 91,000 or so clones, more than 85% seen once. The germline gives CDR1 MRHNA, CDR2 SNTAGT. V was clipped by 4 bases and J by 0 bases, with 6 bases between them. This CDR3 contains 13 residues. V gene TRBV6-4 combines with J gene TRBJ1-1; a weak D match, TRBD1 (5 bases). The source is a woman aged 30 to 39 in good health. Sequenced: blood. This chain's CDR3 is CASSGQMNTEAFF. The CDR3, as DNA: TGTGCCAGCAGTGGACAGATGAACACTGAAGCTTTCTTT.